This T cell receptor (beta chain) was retrieved from a study of T cells in Graves' hyperthyroidism and ophthalmopathy. The CDR3 loop spans 16 amino acids. Per germline, CDR1 MDHEN and CDR2 SYDVKM. V lost 8 bases, J lost 7 bases, and 14 bases stayed unmatched. RNA transcripts gave rise to amplified TCR beta CDR3 regions. Carried out on the TCR CDR3, a first-round RT-PCR used the HTBI primer set. TCRdb reprocessed the multiplex PCR reads via MiXCR and lists one record per CDR3 protein. This sample yields 150,000 or so distinct CDR3 sequences, of which 9.4% are seen a single time; around 21% belongs to the top ten. This clonotype was observed at least ten times.

The genes are TRBV28 and TRBJ1-6; 7 bases line up with TRBD1. The sequence was obtained from a woman aged 18 to 35 with Graves' hyperthyroidism that later progressed to Graves' ophthalmopathy. The material sequenced was blood. The CDR3 DNA reads as TGTGCCAGCGGATCAAAGGGACAGTCCCGAAATTCACCCCTCCACTTT. Its protein product is CASGSKGQSRNSPLHF. The full variable domain, rest sourced from reference TRBV28 and TRBJ1-6, is DVKVTQSSRYLVKRTGEKVFLECVQDMDHENMFWYRQDPGLGLRLIYFSYDVKMKEKGDIPEGYSVSREKKERFSLILESASTNQTSMYLCASGSKGQSRNSPLHFGNGTRLTVT.